The 21 T cell receptor beta chains reported below all come from one sample, sequenced in a study of HIV-infected patients and healthy controls. TCRdb re-analysed the 5' RACE reads in MiXCR, keeping a single row per CDR3 protein. The sample has around 64,000 distinct CDR3 sequences; roughly 16% are singletons. The sequencing input was CD4+ T cells from blood. The receptor source for this set is a human donor in good health.

This clonotype was counted ten times or more. The genes are TRBV7-2 and TRBJ2-7; D is perhaps TRBD2 (6 bases). From germline, CDR1 is SGHTA and CDR2 FQGNSA. Trimming stripped 4 bases from V and 4 bases from J, with 17 bases between. This CDR3 comprises 15 residues. CDR3: CASSSSPGTVYEQYF. For the CDR3, the DNA is TGTGCCAGCAGCTCGTCACCAGGGACTGTTTACGAGCAGTACTTC.

The sample holds many counts of this clonotype. The chain combines TRBV6-2 or TRBV6-3 with TRBJ1-5; D may be TRBD1 (5 bases). CDR3 length: 15 residues. The germline gives CDR1 MNHEY, CDR2 SVGEGT. The V end was cut by 0 bases, the J end by 4 bases, with 10 bases between. CDR3 nucleotides: TGTGCCAGCAGTTACTCGGCAGGGACGAATCAGCCCCAGCATTTT. Protein sequence: CASSYSAGTNQPQHF.

This chain uses TRBV3-1 with TRBJ1-4; 9 bases are shared with TRBD1. The V and J ends lost 1 base and 2 bases, in that order; junction bases with no gene match: 5. The CDR3 is made up of 17 amino acids. Germline-derived CDR1 and CDR2 are LGHDT and YNNKEL (reference sequence). CDR3 residues: CASSQGGQGRTNEKLFF. The CDR3 nucleotides read TGTGCCAGCAGCCAAGGGGGACAGGGCCGTACTAATGAAAAACTGTTTTTT.

J is TRBJ2-7 and V is TRBV18; no clear D gene. This CDR3 has 15 residues. V dropped 3 bases and J dropped 6 bases, with 18 bases sitting between them. Looked up from germline, CDR1 is KGHSH and CDR2 is LQKENI. The CDR3: CASSPFSNLYGEQYF. In DNA form, the CDR3 reads TGTGCCAGCTCACCGTTCTCTAACCTCTACGGCGAGCAGTACTTC.

This clonotype has a single count. This sequence joins TRBV18 and TRBJ2-1; no clear D. V was cut by 3 bases and J by 2 bases, with 2 bases left in between. CDR3 length: 12 residues. Germline lookup yields CDR1 KGHSH and CDR2 LQKENI. DNA for the CDR3: TGTGCCAGCTCACCTACCTACAATGAGCAGTTCTTC. It translates to CASSPTYNEQFF.

The gene calls are TRBV6-2 or TRBV6-3 and TRBJ2-5; 12 bases line up with TRBD2. The J segment lost 6 bases and the V segment lost 6 bases, leaving 14 bases of the junction unmatched. Germline CDR1 is MNHEY and CDR2 is SVGEGT. The CDR3 extends over 17 amino acids. CDR3 bases: TGTGCCAGCAGCTACATCCCCGGGACTAGCGGGTTGAAGACCCAGTACTTC. As protein: CASSYIPGTSGLKTQYF.

This clonotype was observed a handful of times. The chain uses TRBV12-3 or TRBV12-4 and TRBJ2-7; tentative D call: TRBD1 (6 bases). The CDR3 covers 14 residues. Between the trimmed V and J ends, which lost 5 bases and 4 bases, there was a span of 15 bases. The CDR3 here is CASSLGAGPYEQYF. As DNA, the CDR3 is TGTGCCAGCAGTCTGGGGGCCGGCCCATACGAGCAGTACTTC.

There are many counts of this clonotype. In DNA form, the CDR3 reads TGTGCCAGCAGTTACTCGGGGGGCGCAAATACGCAGTATTTT. Its protein is CASSYSGGANTQYF. The chain recombines TRBV6-6 with TRBJ2-3; TRBD1 or TRBD2 may be the D gene (6 bases each). Trimming took off 0 bases at V and 7 bases at J, with 11 bases between the two ends. The CDR3 has 14 amino acids. The V gene's germline CDR1 is MNHNY and CDR2 SVGAGI (reference sequence).

V usage is TRBV19 and J usage is TRBJ1-2; the D is unclear. From germline, CDR1 is LNHDA and CDR2 SQIVND (reference sequence). Trimming cost V 3 bases and J 7 bases, with 12 bases left between them. The CDR3 has 13 residues. CDR3 nucleotides: TGTGCCAGTAGTATTAGTCAGCCCGGTGGCTACACCTTC. Its protein is CASSISQPGGYTF.

This chain connects TRBV2 to TRBJ2-7, with TRBD1 as a possible D gene (5 bases). V shed 2 bases and J shed 5 bases, with 10 bases lying between them. CDR3 length equals 13 residues. Germline V lookup: CDR1 SNHLY, CDR2 FYNNEI. The CDR3 here is CASSESRVHEQYF. In nucleotides, the CDR3 is TGTGCCAGCAGTGAAAGCAGGGTCCACGAGCAGTACTTC.

The CDR3 is CASSIPPTDTQYF. Here the CDR3 DNA reads TGTGCCAGCAGCATCCCTCCAACAGATACGCAGTATTTT. The chain is built from TRBV7-9 and TRBJ2-3; the D is unclear. The germline V gene encodes CDR1 SEHNR and CDR2 FQNEAQ (reference sequence). The CDR3 contains 13 residues. V dropped 5 bases and J dropped 3 bases, with 9 bases sitting between them.

This clonotype was observed a few times. The rearrangement joins TRBV6-2 or TRBV6-3 to TRBJ1-5; D is ambiguous. The CDR3 runs to 13 residues. Trimming pared 4 bases from V and 6 bases from J, leaving 10 bases between. Germline CDR1 and CDR2: MNHEY and SVGEGT. The CDR3 nucleotides are TGTGCCAGCAGTTCTACCACGGGTCAGCCCCAGCATTTT. Translation: CASSSTTGQPQHF.

This clonotype has just a few counts. This chain joins TRBV18 and TRBJ2-1, with TRBD2 identical over 8 bases. The germline V gene encodes CDR1 KGHSH and CDR2 LQKENI. The junction had 7 bases not matched to a gene; V was cut back by 2 bases and J by 7 bases. The CDR3 covers 15 residues. The CDR3 sequence: CASSPKRERGNEQFF. CDR3 nucleotide sequence: TGTGCCAGCTCACCAAAGCGGGAGAGAGGTAATGAGCAGTTCTTC. The full variable domain, rest sourced from reference TRBV18 and TRBJ2-1, is NAGVMQNPRHLVRRRGQEARLRCSPMKGHSHVYWYRQLPEEGLKFMVYLQKENIIDESGMPKERFSAEFPKEGPSILRIQQVVRGDSAAYFCASSPKRERGNEQFFGPGTRLTVL.

This clonotype was seen ten or more times. The chain couples TRBV25-1 to TRBJ1-2; possibly TRBD1 for D (5 bases). The germline gives CDR1 MGHDK, CDR2 SYGVNS. The CDR3 contains 16 residues. Trimming shortened V by 4 bases and J by 3 bases, and 18 bases separated the two germline ends. The CDR3 nucleotides are TGTGCCAGCAGTGCCCCCGGGGCTACCATTCACTATGGCTACACCTTC. Encoded protein: CASSAPGATIHYGYTF.

This clonotype was seen more than once but under ten times. The chain recombines TRBV30 with TRBJ2-1; 9 bases match TRBD2. There are 16 residues in the CDR3. After removal of 5 bases from V and 8 bases from J, the junction contained 16 bases not matched to a gene. Germline CDR1 is GTSNPN and CDR2 is SVGIG (reference sequence). CDR3: CAWGLKSGGKGYEQFF. The CDR3 DNA is TGTGCCTGGGGTCTGAAAAGCGGGGGGAAGGGGTATGAGCAGTTCTTC.

The CDR3 reads CASSLVGASGILTGELFF. As DNA, the CDR3 is TGTGCCAGCAGCTTAGTTGGGGCTAGCGGGATCCTCACCGGGGAGCTGTTTTTT. The chain carries TRBV7-9 and TRBJ2-2; 9 positions agree with TRBD2. With V trimmed by 1 base and J by 4 bases, 10 bases remained unmatched. Germline CDR1 SEHNR, CDR2 FQNEAQ (reference sequence). This CDR3 contains 18 residues.

This chain uses TRBV19 with TRBJ1-1, with a possible D match to TRBD1 (6 bases). Germline CDR1 and CDR2: LNHDA and SQIVND (reference sequence). The CDR3 totals 16 residues. V was clipped by 5 bases and J by 5 bases, with 21 bases between them. The CDR3 DNA follows: TGTGCCAGTAGTGCCGAACCTACAGGGTTCCGGACTGAAGCTTTCTTT. It translates to CASSAEPTGFRTEAFF.

V usage is TRBV9 and J usage is TRBJ1-2; tentatively, D is TRBD1 (6 bases). The germline V gene encodes CDR1 SGDLS and CDR2 YYNGEE. This CDR3 has 15 residues. V was shortened by 0 bases and J by 5 bases, with 14 bases between the two germline ends. The CDR3 protein is CASSVAGDSYYGYTF. The CDR3 DNA reads TGTGCCAGCAGCGTAGCAGGGGATTCTTATTATGGCTACACCTTC.

There are a few counts of this clonotype. This sequence joins TRBV19 and TRBJ1-1; 11 bases match TRBD1. The germline V gene encodes CDR1 LNHDA and CDR2 SQIVND (reference sequence). The CDR3 has 14 residues. J was trimmed by 7 bases and V by 9 bases; bases with no gene match: 10. CDR3 bases: TGTGCCAGCCAAGGACAGGGGGCGGGAGATGAAGCTTTCTTT. Its translation: CASQGQGAGDEAFF.

The chain links TRBV28 to TRBJ2-7; D possibly matches TRBD1 or TRBD2 (6 bases each). This CDR3 spans 13 amino acids. Trimming removed 3 bases at V and 7 bases at J, with 13 bases between. Germline V gives CDR1 MDHEN, CDR2 SYDVKM. The CDR3 nucleotides read TGTGCCAGCAGTTTTGCCGGGGGCCGGGAGCAGTACTTC. Protein: CASSFAGGREQYF. The full variable domain, in which reference TRBV28 and TRBJ2-7 provide the parts outside the CDR3, is DVKVTQSSRYLVKRTGEKVFLECVQDMDHENMFWYRQDPGLGLRLIYFSYDVKMKEKGDIPEGYSVSREKKERFSLILESASTNQTSMYLCASSFAGGREQYFGPGTRLTVT.

This clonotype turned up a few times. Germline and junction disagree at one end, which may indicate a read error. The chain is built from TRBV10-1 and TRBJ1-4; D is uncertain. CDR3 length equals 19 residues. Germline V gives CDR1 WNHNN, CDR2 SYGVQD (reference sequence). Here the CDR3 reads CASSYPTGTPRQTDEKLFF. CDR3 DNA: TGCGCCAGCAGCTACCCCACGGGAACTCCTCGGCAAACTGATGAAAAACTGTTTTTT.